The clone carrying this T cell receptor (beta chain) was counted a few times. The antigen is not known. The data derive from a study of Ad26.COV2.S vaccination and SARS-CoV-2 variants. About the study: By the intramuscular route, Ad26.COV2.S was given once, or twice 56 days apart. Findings of the study overall: It was vaccine recipients, not placebo recipients, who had the higher spike-specific TCR breadth.

The protocol was immunoSEQ multiplex PCR, while the TCRdb copy is restricted to in-frame clones and leaves out a portion. The data contain around 450,000 clones, over 75% of them singletons. Looked up from germline, CDR1 is SSHAT and CDR2 is FNYEAQ (reference sequence). J was trimmed by 2 bases and V by 4 bases; bases with no gene match: 6. CDR3 length: 15 residues. This sample's treatment: around 19 received Ad26.COV2.S at low or high dose, single or two shots; a few received placebo; per-sample allocation not given. Sampling took place 63 days after the first vaccine or placebo injection. Cohort 1b enrolled adults aged 18-55 years in Boston.

This receptor was obtained from a person between 18 and 65 years old who received the Ad26.COV2.S COVID-19 vaccine or a placebo. The rearrangement links TRBV7-7 to TRBJ2-7, with 9 bases identical to TRBD1. Specimen: peripheral blood, collected in a trial of Ad26.COV2.S vaccine versus placebo. CDR3 amino acids: CASSSAGTGPYEQYF. CDR3 DNA: TGTGCCAGCAGCTCGGCCGGGACAGGGCCCTACGAGCAGTACTTC.